The 22 T cell receptor beta chains below were found in one sample sequenced in a study of T cells in Graves' hyperthyroidism and ophthalmopathy. RNA transcripts yielded amplified TCR beta CDR3 regions. The HTBI primer set was used in a first-round RT-PCR of the TCR CDR3. TCRdb passed the multiplex PCR reads through MiXCR, listing each CDR3 protein once. This sample yields 530,000 or so distinct CDR3 sequences, of which around 22% are seen a single time; around 10% belongs to the top ten. The specimen was blood. The receptor source for this set is a woman aged 25 to 39 with Graves' ophthalmopathy.

This clonotype was seen repeatedly, ten times or more. The rearrangement uses TRBV12-3 or TRBV12-4 and TRBJ2-7, with TRBD1 matching 9 bases. This CDR3 has 16 residues. V was pared by 6 bases and J by 0 bases, with 9 bases of the junction left unmatched. The CDR3 here is CASSFASDRGSYEQYF. In DNA form, the CDR3 reads TGTGCCAGCAGCTTTGCGTCGGACAGGGGCTCCTACGAGCAGTACTTC.

For this clonotype: Sequence at one end of the junction differs from germline and may be a read error. The chain recombines TRBV6-9 with TRBJ2-7; D is unclear. Germline V CDR1 and CDR2: MNHGY, SVAAGI. The CDR3 has 10 residues. CDR3 in amino acids: CASNKHEQYF. DNA for the CDR3: TGCGCCAGCAATAAGCACGAGCAGTACTTC.

This clonotype was found many times. This chain uses TRBV12-3 or TRBV12-4 with TRBJ2-5; a weak D match, TRBD1 (5 bases). The length of the CDR3 is 14 residues. The V gene lost 1 base and the J gene lost 5 bases, with 11 bases spanning the gap. In DNA, the CDR3 is TGTGCCAGCAGTTTAGGTGCCAGGGCCGAGACCCAGTACTTC. This gives the protein CASSLGARAETQYF.

The chain couples TRBV9 to TRBJ2-7, with 10 nucleotides matching TRBD1. The trim removed 4 bases at V and 6 bases at J, leaving 7 bases unmatched. The germline V gene encodes CDR1 SGDLS and CDR2 YYNGEE. The CDR3 totals 14 residues. The CDR3 bases are TGTGCCAGCAGCAAAGGGGGACAGGGGAGCGAGCAGTACTTC. The encoded protein is CASSKGGQGSEQYF.

DNA for the CDR3: TGTGCCAGCAGTCCAGAGACAGGGGATGCGGAGCAGTACTTC. Residues: CASSPETGDAEQYF. The J gene is TRBJ2-7, the V gene TRBV28; 8 bases agree with TRBD1. From germline, CDR1 is MDHEN and CDR2 SYDVKM. The CDR3 is 14 residues long. V shed 5 bases and J 7 bases; nucleotides not matched to a gene: 10.

This clonotype was seen many times. This rearrangement joins TRBV11-2 to TRBJ2-2; TRBD2 is a possible D gene (6 bases). This CDR3 comprises 17 residues. V shed 5 bases and J shed 1 base, with 17 bases lying between them. Germline CDR1 SGHAT, CDR2 FQNNGV. CDR3 sequence (DNA): TGTGCCAGCAGCCTACCCGGAGGGGCCGGGAACACCGGGGAGCTGTTTTTT. Translated, it gives CASSLPGGAGNTGELFF.

This chain links TRBV27 with TRBJ2-7; TRBD2 aligns across 7 bases. J lost 3 bases, V lost 5 bases, and 7 bases had no gene match. The CDR3 extends over 14 amino acids. Per the germline V gene, CDR1 is MNHEY and CDR2 is SMNVEV (reference sequence). The CDR3 sequence is CASSRLTSFYEQYF. The CDR3 DNA reads as TGTGCCAGCAGTAGACTGACTAGCTTCTACGAGCAGTACTTC.

In regard to this clonotype: A junction end diverges from the germline sequence, so it may reflect a read error. The gene calls are TRBV11-1 and TRBJ2-5; tentatively, D is TRBD1 or TRBD2 (5 bases each). This CDR3 region has 14 residues. Per the germline V gene, CDR1 is SGHAT and CDR2 is FQDESV (reference sequence). The CDR3 reads CASSPGHSGESQYF. CDR3 sequence (DNA): TGTGCCAGCAGCCCAGGACACAGTGGGGAGAGCCAGTACTTC.

The chain has TRBV3-1 and TRBJ1-1; D call uncertain. Trimming removed 3 bases at V and 11 bases at J, with 10 bases between. The germline gives CDR1 LGHDT, CDR2 YNNKEL (reference sequence). CDR3 length: 11 residues. In DNA form, the CDR3 reads TGTGCCAGCAGCCACAGCGGGGTGGCTTTCTTT. Its protein product is CASSHSGVAFF.

The sample holds many counts of this clonotype. The chain has TRBV6-4 and TRBJ1-5, with D hard to call. The germline V gene has CDR1 MRHNA and CDR2 SNTAGT. The CDR3 is 18 amino acids. Trimming cost V 1 base and J 0 bases, with 16 bases left between them. CDR3 sequence: CASSDFGPYFVSNQPQHF. For the CDR3, the DNA is TGTGCCAGCAGTGACTTCGGACCATACTTCGTTAGCAATCAGCCCCAGCATTTT.

The chain joins TRBV6-1 to TRBJ1-5; TRBD1 aligns across 10 bases. Trimming at V came to 5 bases and at J to 5 bases, leaving 12 bases not matched to a gene. This CDR3 is 17 amino acids long. Germline V gene lookup returns CDR1 MNHNS and CDR2 SASEGT. DNA for the CDR3: TGTGCCAGCAGTCCGGCCCGGGACAGGGGTATCTATCAGCCCCAGCATTTT. Translating it yields CASSPARDRGIYQPQHF.

There are many counts of this clonotype. The chain is built from TRBV10-3 and TRBJ1-5; 7 bases are a match to TRBD1. The V and J ends lost 4 bases and 0 bases, in that order; junction bases with no gene match: 6. The germline gives CDR1 ENHRY, CDR2 SYGVKD. This CDR3 region has 16 residues. The CDR3 bases are TGTGCCATCAGTGGACAGGGCCCCAATAGCAATCAGCCCCAGCATTTT. Protein product: CAISGQGPNSNQPQHF.

Sample share makes this clonotype medium-sized. V usage is TRBV6-2 or TRBV6-3 and J usage is TRBJ1-1, with D perhaps TRBD1 (6 bases). V was shortened by 6 bases and J by 1 base, with 9 bases between the two germline ends. The CDR3 has 13 amino acids. The germline CDR1 and CDR2 sequences are MNHEY and SVGEGT. The chain's CDR3 is CASSLQGNTEAFF. The DNA of the CDR3 is TGTGCCAGCAGCCTACAGGGGAACACTGAAGCTTTCTTT.

In this sample, this clonotype turned up many times. The chain has TRBV27 and TRBJ2-7; D might be TRBD1 or TRBD2, each matching 5 bases. Germline V gene sequence: CDR1 MNHEY, CDR2 SMNVEV (reference sequence). This CDR3 is built from 14 residues. The V gene lost 5 bases and the J gene lost 3 bases, with 14 bases spanning the gap. CDR3 nucleotide sequence: TGTGCCAGCAGTGAAGGGACGGCCCTCTACGAGCAGTACTTC. The encoded protein is CASSEGTALYEQYF.

This clonotype was recorded many times. The chain joins TRBV20-1 to TRBJ2-5, with 9 bases lining up with TRBD2. The CDR3 is made up of 15 amino acids. CDR1 and CDR2 from the germline V gene are DFQATT and SNEGSKA (reference sequence). V gave up 0 bases and J gave up 7 bases; unmatched junction bases: 9. The CDR3 spells CSARDWASGEGTQYF. The CDR3 bases are TGCAGTGCTAGAGATTGGGCTAGCGGGGAGGGGACCCAGTACTTC.

This clonotype was seen at least ten times. The chain employs TRBV20-1 and TRBJ2-2; the match to TRBD1 covers 9 bases. The germline V gene has CDR1 DFQATT and CDR2 SNEGSKA (reference sequence). J gave up 3 bases and V 5 bases, and 7 bases lay outside the gene matches. The CDR3 is made up of 15 amino acids. CDR3 in DNA: TGCAGTGCTGACGACCGGACAGGGGACACCGGGGAGCTGTTTTTT. Translation: CSADDRTGDTGELFF.

In this sample, this clonotype turned up many times. The rearrangement links TRBV6-1 to TRBJ2-7; D is perhaps TRBD1 (5 bases). The germline V gene encodes CDR1 MNHNS and CDR2 SASEGT. The V end lost 6 bases, the J end lost 0 bases, and 15 bases lay between the germline ends. CDR3 length: 15 residues. The CDR3 protein is CASRLVGQTSYEQYF. CDR3 nucleotide sequence: TGTGCCAGCAGGTTGGTCGGACAAACCTCCTACGAGCAGTACTTC.

There are many counts of this clonotype. V and J are TRBV6-5 and TRBJ1-2; weak D call: TRBD1 (5 bases). There are 12 residues in the CDR3. Germline assignment: CDR1 MNHEY and CDR2 SVGAGI. The ends were cut back, 4 bases at V and 7 bases at J, with 10 bases in the middle. The CDR3 is CASSWRGSGYTF. Here the CDR3 DNA reads TGTGCCAGCAGTTGGAGGGGCTCTGGCTACACCTTC.

This clonotype occurred a few times. The chain recombines TRBV6-1 with TRBJ2-2; D unresolved. V was pared by 9 bases and J by 5 bases, with 16 bases between. The CDR3 contains 14 residues. Germline V lookup: CDR1 MNHNS, CDR2 SASEGT. CDR3 sequence reads: CASASGQRTGELFF. In nucleotides, the CDR3 is TGTGCCAGTGCTTCGGGTCAGAGGACCGGGGAGCTGTTTTTT.

This clonotype has a count of ten or more. V and J are TRBV5-1 and TRBJ2-7, with 9 bases that match TRBD1. In germline, CDR1 is SGHRS, CDR2 YFSETQ. CDR3 length: 14 amino acids. The ends lost 2 bases at V and 7 bases at J; junction bases unmatched: 7. The CDR3 bases are TGCGCCAGCAGCTTCTGGACAGGGGTAGAAGAGCAGTACTTC. It yields the protein CASSFWTGVEEQYF.

This clonotype was recorded at least ten times. This rearrangement joins TRBV13 to TRBJ2-7; 8 positions agree with TRBD1. The CDR3 runs to 13 residues. The J segment lost 7 bases and the V segment lost 5 bases, leaving 7 bases of the junction unmatched. Germline V gene lookup returns CDR1 PRHDT and CDR2 FYEKMQ (reference sequence). CDR3 DNA sequence: TGTGCCAGCAGCCCTAGGACAGGGAAAGAGCAGTACTTC. Encoded protein: CASSPRTGKEQYF.

This chain joins TRBV27 and TRBJ2-7; TRBD1 might be the D (5 bases). Trimming shortened V by 5 bases and J by 2 bases, and 10 bases separated the two germline ends. The CDR3 runs to 13 residues. CDR1 and CDR2 from the germline V gene are MNHEY and SMNVEV (reference sequence). CDR3 sequence reads: CASSRGTAYEQYF. CDR3 DNA: TGTGCCAGCAGTAGGGGCACTGCCTACGAGCAGTACTTC.